Listed below are T cell receptor beta chains from one sample, sequenced in a study of blood T cells in healthy people across ages. TCRdb re-derived calls from the 5' RACE reads in MiXCR, one entry per CDR3 protein. The repertoire holds 550,000 to 700,000 distinct CDR3 sequences, with 27% as singletons. The sequencing input was blood. The receptors stem from a woman in her 70s in good health. Both conserved end residues are trimmed from each CDR3. D genes are given only for firm matches. Clone size is not always given. Where it is, it says once, few, many or a class for expanded clones.

>TRBJ1-6|TRBV4-1|NA|NA
ATQSGVYNSPLH
>TRBJ2-5|TRBV5-1|few|TRBD2
ASSLGLAGEQTQY
>TRBJ2-7|TRBV4-3|few|NA
ASSQGLDSYEQY
>TRBJ2-7|TRBV28|NA|TRBD1
ASSPPTGGAYEQY
>NA|TRBV7-2|NA|NA
TSSPGQSQETQY
>TRBJ2-7|TRBV29-1|few|NA
SVVRRDFLSYEQY
>TRBJ1-2|TRBV6-5|many|TRBD1
ASRGQGASNYGYT
>TRBJ2-3|TRBV7-3|NA|NA
ASSKGGSTDTQY
>TRBJ1-6|TRBV7-2|once|NA
ASSLAAGVGNSPLH
>TRBJ2-2|TRBV28|once|NA
ASTSGANTGELF
>TRBJ2-7|TRBV25-1|few|TRBD1
ASSEKGQTYEQY
>TRBJ2-2|TRBV7-9|NA|NA
ASSLFVETGELF
>TRBJ2-5|TRBV9|few|TRBD2
ASSVGTSGGRTETQY
>TRBJ1-2|TRBV18|NA|NA
ACSPWDKGANYGYT
>TRBJ2-6|TRBV29-1|few|TRBD1
SVGDRFQSGANVLT
>TRBJ1-3|TRBV7-2|NA|NA
ASSWGGAGNTIY
>TRBJ2-5|TRBV18|NA|NA
ASSPRIGARETQY
>TRBJ2-5|TRBV5-1|few|TRBD2
ASSLVSRGEETQY
>TRBJ1-5|TRBV3-1|NA|NA
ASSQDNSGNQPQH
>TRBJ2-3|TRBV20-1|NA|NA
SALKSAASTDTQY
>TRBJ2-7|TRBV7-2|few|NA
ASSLAVGQGYEQY
>TRBJ2-5|TRBV5-1|few|NA
ASSLDTGGLRRETQY
>NA|TRBV4-3|few|TRBD2
ASSQEPGTSGGASPYEQY
>TRBJ2-7|TRBV20-1|NA|NA
SASHASPGQY
>TRBJ1-4|TRBV5-1|NA|NA
ASRDSGTLYEKLF
>TRBJ2-7|TRBV20-1|NA|TRBD2
SARDLLAGRYEQY
>TRBJ2-3|TRBV5-5|NA|NA
ASSLLQSGDTQY
>TRBJ2-3|TRBV7-2|few|TRBD2
ASRRAGLAGGRGTDTQY
>TRBJ2-5|TRBV20-1|NA|TRBD2
SASGRGVQTQY
>TRBJ1-1|TRBV29-1|NA|NA
SARVGMNTEAF
>TRBJ2-2|TRBV5-6|many|NA
ASSLWRTGELF
>TRBJ2-5|TRBV20-1|NA|NA
SARVASVTRTQY